This T cell receptor (beta chain) was observed in a study of T cells in Graves' hyperthyroidism and ophthalmopathy. Broader study findings: Blood also contained most expanded thyroid clonotypes above 0.001. Stable hyperthyroidism and ophthalmopathy were separated using 13 V-J signatures.

Germline values: CDR1 SGHRS, CDR2 YFSETQ. This CDR3 contains 11 residues. The germline V and J ends were trimmed by 4 bases and 15 bases, with 14 bases remaining between them. In its sample, this clonotype was seen a few times. What it recognizes is unknown. TCR beta CDR3 regions were amplified from RNA transcripts. Primed by the HTBI set, a first-round RT-PCR was run on the TCR CDR3. MiXCR, run by TCRdb on the multiplex PCR reads, gives a single entry per CDR3 protein. Of a few hundred thousand distinct CDR3 sequences in the sample, approximately 15% are singletons; the top ten hold less than 9.5%. Used for diagnoses were clinical symptoms, serum thyroxine and TRAb, thyroid ultrasound and orbital computed tomography.

The sequenced material came from blood. This chain joins TRBV5-1 and TRBJ2-1, with D maybe TRBD2 (6 bases). This clonotype was sampled from a woman aged 25-40 years with Graves' hyperthyroidism. The CDR3 DNA is TGCGCCAGCAGCGCCACGGGAGTACTGTTCTTC. The encoded protein is CASSATGVLFF. Complete variable domain (other parts from reference TRBV5-1 and TRBJ2-1): KAGVTQTPRYLIKTRGQQVTLSCSPISGHRSVSWYQQTPGQGLQFLFEYFSETQRNKGNFPGRFSGRQFSNSRSEMNVSTLELGDSALYLCASSATGVLFFGPGTRLTVL.